This T cell receptor beta chain derives from a study of T cell repertoires in cytomegalovirus infection. Study information: Based on public TCR beta signatures, there were indications of CMV infection and of a matching HLA type.

Findings and limits, study-wide: Public TCR beta family frequency separated CMV-and-HLA carriers, including in an independent cohort. The ex vivo response showed dominance by HLA-C-restricted CMV-specific TCR beta clonotypes.

The germline V gene has CDR1 MGHRA and CDR2 YSYEKL. The CDR3 contains 16 residues. A note on this clonotype: The target antigen is unknown. The germline gene is not matched at one end of the junction; a read error may be the cause.

TCRdb processed the reads anew with MiXCR; each CDR3 protein has one entry. The data contain 150,000 to 200,000 distinct CDR3 sequences, 15% to 20% of them singletons. Sequencing used CD8+ T cells from PBMCs. This receptor was obtained from a human donor in good health (CMV status not recorded). Some clones in this sample may be carry-over from other donors' samples. V is TRBV4-1 and J is TRBJ1-5; D possibly corresponds to TRBD1 (5 bases). CDR3 sequence: CVSSQEGFSSNQPQHF. In DNA form, the CDR3 reads TGCGTCAGCAGCCAAGAGGGGTTCAGTAGCAATCAGCCCCAGCATTTT.